This TCR beta chain was identified during a study of OX40 agonist ivuxolimab in advanced cancers. Across the whole study: Ivuxolimab was delivered to patients intravenously every 2 weeks at doses spanning 0.01 to 10 mg/kg. Study-wide points: Compared with CD4+, CD8+ T cells on average had more expanded clones.

Trimming cost V 4 bases and J 1 base; bases outside gene matches: 4. Germline CDR1 reads SQVTM; CDR2 reads ANQGSEA. The CDR3 has 14 residues. As regards this clone: Its antigen is still unknown.

Generated by immunoSEQ multiplex PCR, the TCRdb table keeps only in-frame clones and is missing some. Among tens of thousands of clones listed, over 85% were seen once. The sequencing used CD4+ or CD8+ T cells sorted from blood, collected in a trial of the OX40 agonist ivuxolimab. The chain carries TRBV29-1 and TRBJ2-5; 9 bases fit TRBD1. This clonotype was obtained from an adult with an advanced solid tumor such as melanoma, head and neck, liver or kidney cancer. CDR3 sequence reads: CSVGGTGIQETQYF. The DNA of the CDR3 is TGCAGCGTTGGGGGGACAGGGATCCAAGAGACCCAGTACTTC.